This TCR beta chain was captured in a study of cytomegalovirus exposure and HLA in healthy donors. For the study at large: Assignment to the Caucasian-associated ancestry cluster applied to 81% of the approximately 380 genotyped donors. Findings and caveats of the study: When a later analysis compared HLA-associated TCR beta chains with equally common others, the HLA-associated chains turned out to be more clonally expanded and to have lower generation probabilities. The productive fraction for most TCR beta V segments was about 90% or about 30% in an earlier analysis.

The PCR contained 60 Vbeta and 13 Jbeta primers. Clones were read by immunoSEQ multiplex PCR, and TCRdb kept only the in-frame ones, dropping some. The sample shows 200,000 to 250,000 clones, approximately 78% of them seen only once. As for this clone: The antigen remains unidentified.

V lost 4 bases, J lost 7 bases, and 5 bases stayed unmatched. The V gene's germline CDR1 is SNHLY and CDR2 FYNNEI. This CDR3 is 14 amino acids long. Healthy bone marrow donors made up the cohort. The chain employs TRBV2 and TRBJ1-5; 9 bases map to TRBD1. This receptor was obtained from a middle-aged woman in good health and CMV-seronegative. The sample taken for sequencing was PBMCs. The CDR3 here is CASSGQGGGQPQHF. CDR3 DNA sequence: TGTGCCAGCAGTGGACAGGGGGGAGGGCAGCCCCAGCATTTT.